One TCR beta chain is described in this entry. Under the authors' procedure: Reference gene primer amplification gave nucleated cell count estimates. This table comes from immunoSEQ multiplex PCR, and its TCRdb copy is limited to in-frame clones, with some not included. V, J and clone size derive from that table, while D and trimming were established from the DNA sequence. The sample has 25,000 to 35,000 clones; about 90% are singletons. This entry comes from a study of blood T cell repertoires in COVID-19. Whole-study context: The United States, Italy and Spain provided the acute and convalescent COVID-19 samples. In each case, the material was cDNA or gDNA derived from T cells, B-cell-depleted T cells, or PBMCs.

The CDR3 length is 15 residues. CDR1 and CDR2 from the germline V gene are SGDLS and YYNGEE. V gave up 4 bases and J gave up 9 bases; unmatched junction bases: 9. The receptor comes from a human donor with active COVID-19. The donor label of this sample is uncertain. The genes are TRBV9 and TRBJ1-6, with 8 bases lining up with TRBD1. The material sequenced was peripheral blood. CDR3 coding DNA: TGTGCCAGCAGCTTTTCGCAGGGGGCCAGTTCACCCCTCCACTTT. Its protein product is CASSFSQGASSPLHF.